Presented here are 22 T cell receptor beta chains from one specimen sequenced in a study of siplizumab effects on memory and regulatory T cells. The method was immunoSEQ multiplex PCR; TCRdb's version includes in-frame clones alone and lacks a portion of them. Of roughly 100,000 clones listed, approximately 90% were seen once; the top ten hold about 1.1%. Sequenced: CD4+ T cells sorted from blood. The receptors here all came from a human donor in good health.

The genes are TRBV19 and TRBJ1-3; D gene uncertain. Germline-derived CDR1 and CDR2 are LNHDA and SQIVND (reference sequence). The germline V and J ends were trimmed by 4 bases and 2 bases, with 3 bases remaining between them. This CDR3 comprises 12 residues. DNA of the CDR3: TGTGCCAGTAGTAGAACTGGAAACACCATATATTTT. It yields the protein CASSRTGNTIYF.

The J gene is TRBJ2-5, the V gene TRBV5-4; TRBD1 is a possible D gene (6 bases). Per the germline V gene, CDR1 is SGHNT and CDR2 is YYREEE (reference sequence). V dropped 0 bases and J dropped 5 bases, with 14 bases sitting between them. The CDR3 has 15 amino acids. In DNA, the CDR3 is TGTGCCAGCAGCTTGGAGCAGGGGCCCCGGGAGACCCAGTACTTC. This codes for CASSLEQGPRETQYF.

The CDR3 region is CATKRGGYTF. Here the CDR3 DNA reads TGCGCCACGAAACGGGGGGGCTACACCTTC. The chain couples TRBV10-1 to TRBJ1-2, with D perhaps matching TRBD1 (5 bases). Germline V lookup: CDR1 WNHNN, CDR2 SYGVQD (reference sequence). V was clipped by 10 bases and J by 8 bases, with 11 bases between them. The length of the CDR3 is 10 residues.

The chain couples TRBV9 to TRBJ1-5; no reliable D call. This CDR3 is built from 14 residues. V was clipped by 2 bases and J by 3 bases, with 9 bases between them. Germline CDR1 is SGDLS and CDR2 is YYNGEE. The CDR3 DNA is TGTGCCAGCAGCGTTGGCCCAAACAATCAGCCCCAGCATTTT. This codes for CASSVGPNNQPQHF.

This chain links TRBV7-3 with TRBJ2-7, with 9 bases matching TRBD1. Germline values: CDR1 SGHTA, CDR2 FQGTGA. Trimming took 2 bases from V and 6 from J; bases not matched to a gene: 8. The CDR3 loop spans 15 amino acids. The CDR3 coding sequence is TGTGCCAGCAGCTTACAGGGGACAGGGAAAGGCGAGCAGTACTTC. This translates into CASSLQGTGKGEQYF.

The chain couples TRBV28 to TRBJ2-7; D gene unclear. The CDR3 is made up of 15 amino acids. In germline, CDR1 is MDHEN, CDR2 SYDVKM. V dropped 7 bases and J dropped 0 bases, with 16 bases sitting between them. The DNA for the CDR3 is TGTGCCAGCACCACCCCCCTTGGCTTCTCCTACGAGCAGTACTTC. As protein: CASTTPLGFSYEQYF.

The CDR3 loop is CASSLGGQGVEQYF. Here the CDR3 DNA reads TGCGCCAGCAGCTTGGGGGGACAGGGAGTCGAGCAGTACTTC. The chain links TRBV5-1 to TRBJ2-7; TRBD1 matches 9 bases. Germline V gene lookup returns CDR1 SGHRS and CDR2 YFSETQ. The V and J ends lost 0 bases and 6 bases, in that order; junction bases with no gene match: 4. CDR3 size: 14 residues.

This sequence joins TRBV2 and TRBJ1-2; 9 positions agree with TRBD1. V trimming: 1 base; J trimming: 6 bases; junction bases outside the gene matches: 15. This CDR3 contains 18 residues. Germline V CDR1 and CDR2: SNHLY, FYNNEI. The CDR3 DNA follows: TGTGCCAGCAGTGAAGTACGACAGGGGGGTTTGATCGGGAATGGCTACACCTTC. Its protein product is CASSEVRQGGLIGNGYTF.

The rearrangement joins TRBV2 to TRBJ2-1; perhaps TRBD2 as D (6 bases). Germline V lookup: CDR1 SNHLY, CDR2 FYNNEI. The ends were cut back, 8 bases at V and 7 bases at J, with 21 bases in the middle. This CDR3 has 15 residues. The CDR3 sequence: CASGQRGEVWNEQFF. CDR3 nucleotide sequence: TGTGCCAGCGGTCAGCGAGGGGAGGTCTGGAATGAGCAGTTCTTC.

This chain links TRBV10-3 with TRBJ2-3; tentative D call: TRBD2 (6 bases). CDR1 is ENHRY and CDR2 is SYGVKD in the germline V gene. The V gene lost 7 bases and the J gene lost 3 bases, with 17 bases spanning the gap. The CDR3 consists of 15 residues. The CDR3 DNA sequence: TGTGCCATCACCTCCGGGAGAACTATGACAGATACGCAGTATTTT. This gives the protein CAITSGRTMTDTQYF.

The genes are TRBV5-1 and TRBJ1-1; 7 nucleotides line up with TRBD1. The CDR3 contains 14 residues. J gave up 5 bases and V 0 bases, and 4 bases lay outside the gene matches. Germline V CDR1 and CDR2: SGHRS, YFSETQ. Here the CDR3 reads CASSLEGAKTEAFF. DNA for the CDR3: TGCGCCAGCAGCTTGGAGGGGGCTAAGACTGAAGCTTTCTTT.

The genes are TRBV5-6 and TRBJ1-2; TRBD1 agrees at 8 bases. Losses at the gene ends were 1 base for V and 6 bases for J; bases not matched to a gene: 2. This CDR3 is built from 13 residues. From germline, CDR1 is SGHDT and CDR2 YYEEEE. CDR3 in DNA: TGTGCCAGCAGCTTGACACAGGGGGATGGCTACACCTTC. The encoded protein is CASSLTQGDGYTF.

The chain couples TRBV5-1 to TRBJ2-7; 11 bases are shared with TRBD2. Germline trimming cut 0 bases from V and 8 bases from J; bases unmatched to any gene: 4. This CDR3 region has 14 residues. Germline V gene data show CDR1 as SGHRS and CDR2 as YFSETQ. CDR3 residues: CASSLELAGAQQYF. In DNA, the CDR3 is TGCGCCAGCAGCTTGGAACTAGCGGGAGCCCAGCAGTACTTC.

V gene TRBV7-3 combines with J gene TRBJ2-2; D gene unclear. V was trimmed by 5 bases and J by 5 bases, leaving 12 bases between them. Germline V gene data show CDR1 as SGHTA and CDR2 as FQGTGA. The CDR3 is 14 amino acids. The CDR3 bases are TGTGCCAGCAGCCCTAAGGGTGGAACCGGGGAGCTGTTTTTT. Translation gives CASSPKGGTGELFF.

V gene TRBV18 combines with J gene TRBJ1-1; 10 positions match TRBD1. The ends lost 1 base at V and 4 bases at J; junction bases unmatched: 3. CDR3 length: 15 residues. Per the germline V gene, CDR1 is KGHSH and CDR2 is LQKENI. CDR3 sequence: CASSPQRDRGTEAFF. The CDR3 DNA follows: TGTGCCAGCTCACCACAAAGGGACAGGGGCACTGAAGCTTTCTTT. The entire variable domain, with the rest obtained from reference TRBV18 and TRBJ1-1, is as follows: NAGVMQNPRHLVRRRGQEARLRCSPMKGHSHVYWYRQLPEEGLKFMVYLQKENIIDESGMPKERFSAEFPKEGPSILRIQQVVRGDSAAYFCASSPQRDRGTEAFFGQGTRLTVV.

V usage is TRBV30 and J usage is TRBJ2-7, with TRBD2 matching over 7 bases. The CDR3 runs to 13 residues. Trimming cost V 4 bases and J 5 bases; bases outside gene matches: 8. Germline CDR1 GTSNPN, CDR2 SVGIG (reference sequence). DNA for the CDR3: TGTGCCTGGAACCGCGGGAGTATTAACGAGCAGTACTTC. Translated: CAWNRGSINEQYF.

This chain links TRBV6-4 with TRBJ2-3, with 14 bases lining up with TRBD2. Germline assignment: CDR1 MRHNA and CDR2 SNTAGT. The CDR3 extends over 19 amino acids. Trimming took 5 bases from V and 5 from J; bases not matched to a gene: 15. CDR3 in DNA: TGTGCCAGCAGTCCGGGACTAGCGGGAGTAAGTTTACGTCGAGATACGCAGTATTTT. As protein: CASSPGLAGVSLRRDTQYF.

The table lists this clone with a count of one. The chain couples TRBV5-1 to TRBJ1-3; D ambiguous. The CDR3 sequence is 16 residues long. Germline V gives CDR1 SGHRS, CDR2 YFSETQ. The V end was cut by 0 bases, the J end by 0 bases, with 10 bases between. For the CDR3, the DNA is TGCGCCAGCAGCTTGGCCGGACGGAGCTCTGGAAACACCATATATTTT. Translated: CASSLAGRSSGNTIYF.

CDR3 bases: TGCGCCAGCAGAGACCGCCAATCGGGTGAGCAGTTCTTC. This translates into CASRDRQSGEQFF. The chain is built from TRBV10-2 and TRBJ2-1, with unresolved D. The germline V gene has CDR1 WSHSY and CDR2 SAAADI. The CDR3 has 13 residues. Trimming took off 6 bases at V and 9 bases at J, with 15 bases between the two ends.

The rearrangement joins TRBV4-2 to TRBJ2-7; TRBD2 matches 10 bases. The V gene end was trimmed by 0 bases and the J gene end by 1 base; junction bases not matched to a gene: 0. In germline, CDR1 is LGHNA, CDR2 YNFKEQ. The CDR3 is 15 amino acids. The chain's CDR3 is CASSQELAGSYEQYF. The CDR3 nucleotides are TGTGCCAGCAGCCAAGAACTAGCGGGATCCTACGAGCAGTACTTC.

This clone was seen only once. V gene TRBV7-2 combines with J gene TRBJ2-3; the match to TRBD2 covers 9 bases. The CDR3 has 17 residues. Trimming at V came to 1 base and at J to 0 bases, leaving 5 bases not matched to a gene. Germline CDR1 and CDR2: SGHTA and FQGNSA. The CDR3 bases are TGTGCCAGCAGCTTAGGGGTAGCGGGGGCTAGCACAGATACGCAGTATTTT. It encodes CASSLGVAGASTDTQYF.

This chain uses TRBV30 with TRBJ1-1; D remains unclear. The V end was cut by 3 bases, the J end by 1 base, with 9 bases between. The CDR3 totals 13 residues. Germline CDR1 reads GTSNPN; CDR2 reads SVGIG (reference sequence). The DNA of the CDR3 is TGTGCCTGGAGCGTAGAGACGAACACTGAAGCTTTCTTT. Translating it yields CAWSVETNTEAFF.